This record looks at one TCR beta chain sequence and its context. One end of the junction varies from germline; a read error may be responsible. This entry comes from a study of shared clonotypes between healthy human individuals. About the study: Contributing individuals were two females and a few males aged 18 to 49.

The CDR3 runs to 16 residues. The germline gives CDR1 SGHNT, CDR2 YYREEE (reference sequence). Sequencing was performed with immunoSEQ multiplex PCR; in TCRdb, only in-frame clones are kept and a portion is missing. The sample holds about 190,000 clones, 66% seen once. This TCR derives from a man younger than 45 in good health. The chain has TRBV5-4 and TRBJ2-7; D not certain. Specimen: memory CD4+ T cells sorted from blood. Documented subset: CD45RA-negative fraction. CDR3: CASSQPRTALSSEQYF. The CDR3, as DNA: TGTGCCAGCAGCCAACCACGGACGGCGCTCTCCTCCGAGCAGTACTTC.